The clone carrying this TCR delta chain turned up a few times. The protein TCRdb gives is from a much larger clone and does not agree with this DNA's translation at residue 8, likely a read error; the protein shown here comes from the DNA. TCRdb re-processed the reads via CATT. The sample lists some 5,500 delta-chain clones, 0.4% to 0.45% occurring once. This sample is drawn from a study of gamma-delta chains in newborns, infants, children. Background on the study: Polyclonal expansion of innate γδ T cells after birth follows microbial exposure.

Germline CDR1 is GEAIGNYY and CDR2 is EKD. V lost 0 bases, J lost 0 bases, and 14 bases lay in between. The CDR3 runs 19 residues. The J gene is TRDJ3, the V gene TRDV2; perhaps TRDD3 as D (5 bases). The sequence was obtained from a child who was a newborn, infant or young child, either healthy, febrile or measles-vaccinated (not recorded which). The sequenced sample was blood. CDR3 sequence reads: CACDTAGRFGSWDTRQMFF. CDR3 in DNA: TGTGCCTGTGACACCGCTGGGAGATTTGGCTCCTGGGACACCCGACAGATGTTTTTC.